A single count supports the clone carrying this T cell receptor (beta chain). As originally analysed: The authors estimated nucleated cell counts from reference gene primer amplification. The data were produced by immunoSEQ multiplex PCR, yet TCRdb's version contains in-frame clones alone and is incomplete. V, J and clone size reflect that table, while D and trimming were determined from the DNA. The sample includes 150,000 to 200,000 clones, 85% to 90% of them seen just once. This record belongs to a study of blood T cell repertoires in COVID-19. Study as a whole: Specimens from acute and convalescent COVID-19 originated in the United States, Italy and Spain. T cells, B-cell-depleted T cells, or PBMCs supplied cDNA or gDNA.

The TCR was taken from a man between 18 and 29 years old with acute or convalescent COVID-19. Sequenced input: peripheral blood.

The CDR3 protein is CASSEIGQVHNYGYTF. In nucleotides, the CDR3 is TGCGCCAGCAGTGAGATTGGACAGGTTCATAACTATGGCTACACCTTC. The V gene is TRBV10-2, the J gene TRBJ1-2, with 7 bases lining up with TRBD1. The germline V gene has CDR1 WSHSY and CDR2 SAAADI. J lost 1 base, V lost 2 bases, and 7 bases had no gene match. The CDR3 extends over 16 amino acids.